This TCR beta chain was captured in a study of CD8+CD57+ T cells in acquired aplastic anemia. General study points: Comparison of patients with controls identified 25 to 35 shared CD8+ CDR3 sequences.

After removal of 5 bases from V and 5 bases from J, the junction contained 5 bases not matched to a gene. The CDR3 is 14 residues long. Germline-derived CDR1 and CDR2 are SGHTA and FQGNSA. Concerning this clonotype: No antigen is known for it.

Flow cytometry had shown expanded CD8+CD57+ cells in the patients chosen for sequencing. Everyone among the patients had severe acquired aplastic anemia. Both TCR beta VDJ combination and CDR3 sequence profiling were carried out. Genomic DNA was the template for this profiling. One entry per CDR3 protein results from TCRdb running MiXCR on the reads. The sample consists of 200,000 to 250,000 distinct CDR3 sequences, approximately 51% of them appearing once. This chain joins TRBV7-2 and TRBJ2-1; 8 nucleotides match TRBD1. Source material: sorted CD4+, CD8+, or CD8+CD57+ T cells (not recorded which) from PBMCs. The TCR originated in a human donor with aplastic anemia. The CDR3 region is CASSRTGYHNEQFF. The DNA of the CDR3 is TGTGCCAGCAGCCGGACAGGGTACCACAATGAGCAGTTCTTC.